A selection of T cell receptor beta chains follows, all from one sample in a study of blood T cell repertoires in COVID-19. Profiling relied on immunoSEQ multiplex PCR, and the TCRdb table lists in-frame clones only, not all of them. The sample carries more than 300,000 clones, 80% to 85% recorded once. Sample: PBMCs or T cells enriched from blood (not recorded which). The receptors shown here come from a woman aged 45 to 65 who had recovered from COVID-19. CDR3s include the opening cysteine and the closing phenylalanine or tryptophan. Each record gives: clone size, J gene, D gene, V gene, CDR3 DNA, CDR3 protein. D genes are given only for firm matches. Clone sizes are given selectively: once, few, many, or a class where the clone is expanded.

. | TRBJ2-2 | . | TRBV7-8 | TGTGCCAGCAGCTTAGCGCTAGTGGTTAGCGAGAACACCGGGGAGCTGTTTTTT | CASSLALVVSENTGELFF
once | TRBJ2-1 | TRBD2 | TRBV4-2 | TGTGCCAGCAGCCAACGTAGCGGGGGAACCTACAATGAGCAGTTCTTC | CASSQRSGGTYNEQFF
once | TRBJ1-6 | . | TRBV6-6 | TGTGCCAGCAACCTTCAAACGACAGGTGAACCCCTCCACTTT | CASNLQTTGEPLHF
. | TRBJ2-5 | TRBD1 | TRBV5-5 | TGTGCCAGCAGCCGGGGACAGGAAGAGACCCAGTACTTC | CASSRGQEETQYF
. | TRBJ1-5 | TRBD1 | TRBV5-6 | TGTGCCAGCAGCCGGGACAGGAATCAGCCCCAGCATTTT | CASSRDRNQPQHF
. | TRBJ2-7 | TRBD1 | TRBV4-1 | TGCGCCAGCAGCCCATCGACAGGGGGGCCCTACGAGCAGTACTTC | CASSPSTGGPYEQYF
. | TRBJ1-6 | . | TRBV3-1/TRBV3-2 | TGTGCCAGCAGCCAAGCCAGGGAGGCACCCCTCCACTTT | CASSQAREAPLHF
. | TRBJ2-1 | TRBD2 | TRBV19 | TGTGCCAGTAGTATCGGCGGGGGGGCATCGAATGAGCAGTTCTTC | CASSIGGGASNEQFF
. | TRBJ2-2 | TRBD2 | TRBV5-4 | TGTGCCAGCAGCTTAGATAGCGGGAGGCGCACCGGGGAGCTGTTTTTT | CASSLDSGRRTGELFF
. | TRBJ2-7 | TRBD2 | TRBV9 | TGTGCCAGCAGCGTAGCGGCGGGGGGGCCCTACGAGCAGTACTTC | CASSVAAGGPYEQYF
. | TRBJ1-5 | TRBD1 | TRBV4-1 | TGCGCCAGCAGCCAAGATACCGGGACAGGGATCGGGCAGCCCCAGCATTTT | CASSQDTGTGIGQPQHF
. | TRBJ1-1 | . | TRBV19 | TGTGCCAGTAGTAGGGTTTCAGCTGGAATGGGAGTCACTGAAGCTTTCTTT | CASSRVSAGMGVTEAFF
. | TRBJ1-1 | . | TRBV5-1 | TGCGCCAGCAGCTTGGACAGGGCGCTGGACACTGAAGCTTTCTTT | CASSLDRALDTEAFF
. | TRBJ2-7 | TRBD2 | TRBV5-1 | TGCGCCAGCAGCTCACTAGCGGGAGCTGGGAACGAGCAGTACTTC | CASSSLAGAGNEQYF
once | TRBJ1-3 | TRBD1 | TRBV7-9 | TGTGCCAGTAAACAACAGGGGGCCCTCGGTGGAAACACCATATATTTT | CASKQQGALGGNTIYF
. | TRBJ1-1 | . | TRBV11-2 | TGTGCCAGCAGCCGGGCGGGACGGATGAACACTGAAGCTTTCTTT | CASSRAGRMNTEAFF
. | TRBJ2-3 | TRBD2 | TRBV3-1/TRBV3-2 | TGTGCCAGCAGCCAAGTTAGGAGCGGGGGGACCTCGGGGCAGTATTTT | CASSQVRSGGTSGQYF
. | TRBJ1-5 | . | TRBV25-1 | TGTGCCAGCAGTGCACAGGGTAATCAGCCCCAGCATTTT | CASSAQGNQPQHF
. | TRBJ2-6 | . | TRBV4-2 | TGTGCCAGCAGCCTAATCGGTAGCGGAACGGGTGGGGCCAACGTCCTGACTTTC | CASSLIGSGTGGANVLTF
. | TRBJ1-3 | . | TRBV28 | TGTGCCAGCAGCTCAAACGGAGTTGCTTCTGGAAACACCATATATTTT | CASSSNGVASGNTIYF
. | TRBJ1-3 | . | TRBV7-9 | TGTGCCAGCAGAGCTTCGGGCTCCAGGCAGGGCGAGCACACCATATATTTT | CASRASGSRQGEHTIYF
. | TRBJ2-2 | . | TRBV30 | TGTGCCTGGAGTGTACTACCAGGGTTGGTCACCGGGGAGCTGTTTTTT | CAWSVLPGLVTGELFF
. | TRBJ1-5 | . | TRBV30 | TGTGCCTGGAGTGTAATGGGGCTCGGCAATCAGCCCCAGCATTTT | CAWSVMGLGNQPQHF
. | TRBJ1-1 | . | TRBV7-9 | TGTGCCAGCAGCTTAGCGGGGACACCGGAAGCTTTCTTT | CASSLAGTPEAFF
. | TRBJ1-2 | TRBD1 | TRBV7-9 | TGTGCCAGCAGCTTAGATTCCCCGGGACAGGGGAGTGGCTACACCTTC | CASSLDSPGQGSGYTF
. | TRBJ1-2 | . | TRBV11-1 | TGTGCCAGCAGCCGCCGGGTCGGCAGCACCTATGGCTACACCTTC | CASSRRVGSTYGYTF
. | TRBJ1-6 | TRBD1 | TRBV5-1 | TGCGCCAGCAGCTTCGGACAGGCCCTCACGACTTCACCCCTCCACTTT | CASSFGQALTTSPLHF
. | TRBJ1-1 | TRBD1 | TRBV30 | TGTGCCTGGAGTCCGACAGGGACCACTGAAGCTTTCTTT | CAWSPTGTTEAFF
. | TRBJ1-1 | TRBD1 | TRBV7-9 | TGTGCCAGCAGCTTACCGGGACAGGGATTGAACACTGAAGCTTTCTTT | CASSLPGQGLNTEAFF
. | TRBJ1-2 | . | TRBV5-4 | TGTGCCAGCAGCTTTGGAGGTAACTATGGCTACACCTTC | CASSFGGNYGYTF
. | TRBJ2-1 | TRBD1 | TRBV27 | TGTGCCAGCAGTTCGGACAGGGGCACTGAGCAGTTCTTC | CASSSDRGTEQFF
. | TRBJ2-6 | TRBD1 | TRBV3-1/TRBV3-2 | TGTGCCAGCAGCGGAATCACCGGGACAGGTGCCTCTGGGGCCAACGTCCTGACTTTC | CASSGITGTGASGANVLTF
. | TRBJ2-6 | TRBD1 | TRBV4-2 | TGTGCCAGCAGCACCTCAGGACAGGGGGGTCGTGGGTCTGGGGCCAACGTCCTGACTTTC | CASSTSGQGGRGSGANVLTF
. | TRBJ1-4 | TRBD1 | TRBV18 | TGTGCCAGCTCAGCTGGGACAGGGGGAGCAACTAATGAAAAACTGTTTTTT | CASSAGTGGATNEKLFF
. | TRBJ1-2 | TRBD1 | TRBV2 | TGTGCCAGCAGCGGGGACAGGGGGTCCGTTAACTATGGCTACACCTTC | CASSGDRGSVNYGYTF
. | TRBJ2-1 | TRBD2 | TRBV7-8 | TGTGCCAGCAGCGAATTTAGCGGGAGTGGCCTGAATGAGCAGTTCTTC | CASSEFSGSGLNEQFF
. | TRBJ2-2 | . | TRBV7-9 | TGTGCCAGCATAGCGTCGGGGGACACCGGGGAGCTGTTTTTT | CASIASGDTGELFF
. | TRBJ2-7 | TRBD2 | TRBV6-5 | TGTGCCGGGAGCGGGACCCTTTCCTACGAGCAGTACTTC | CAGSGTLSYEQYF
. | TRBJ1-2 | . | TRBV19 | TGTGCCAGTAGTATAGTACGGAGCACTAACTATGGCTACACCTTC | CASSIVRSTNYGYTF
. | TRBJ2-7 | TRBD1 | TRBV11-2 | TGTGCCAGCAGCCATATCCCTGACAGGGCGCGGGAGCAGTACTTC | CASSHIPDRAREQYF
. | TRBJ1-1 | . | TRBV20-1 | TGCAGTGCTAGAGAGGAGAATGAAGCTTTCTTT | CSAREENEAFF
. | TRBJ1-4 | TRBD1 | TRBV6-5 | TGTGCCAGCAGGACAGGGGGGACAACTAATGAAAAACTGTTTTTT | CASRTGGTTNEKLFF
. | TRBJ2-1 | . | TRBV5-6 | TGTGCCAGCAGCTTGATTGCGTCGGGATGGGGAAATGAGCAGTTCTTC | CASSLIASGWGNEQFF